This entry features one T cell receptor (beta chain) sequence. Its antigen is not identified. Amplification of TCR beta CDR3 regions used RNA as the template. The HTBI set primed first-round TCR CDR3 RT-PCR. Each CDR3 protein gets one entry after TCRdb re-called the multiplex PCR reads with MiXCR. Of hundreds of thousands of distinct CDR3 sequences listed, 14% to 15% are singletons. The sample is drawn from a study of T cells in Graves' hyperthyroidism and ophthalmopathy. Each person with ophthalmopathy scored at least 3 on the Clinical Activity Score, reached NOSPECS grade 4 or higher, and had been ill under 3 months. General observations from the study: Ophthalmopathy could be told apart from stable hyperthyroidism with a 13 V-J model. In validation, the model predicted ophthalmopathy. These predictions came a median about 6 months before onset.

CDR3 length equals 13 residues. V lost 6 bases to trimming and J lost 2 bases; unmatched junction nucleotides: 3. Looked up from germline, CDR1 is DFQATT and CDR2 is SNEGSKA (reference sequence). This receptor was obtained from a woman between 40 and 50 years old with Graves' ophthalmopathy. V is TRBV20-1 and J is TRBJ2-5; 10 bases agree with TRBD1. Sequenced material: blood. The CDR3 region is CSAEDRGQETQYF. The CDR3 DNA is TGCAGTGCCGAGGACAGGGGGCAAGAGACCCAGTACTTC.